This T cell receptor beta chain is drawn from a study of graft-versus-host responses after intestinal transplantation. The overall study: Anti-thymocyte globulin induction was given to all recipients, followed by tacrolimus and steroids for 2 to 3 years.

About this clone itself: Its target is unknown.

Study conclusions and caveats: GvH clones surfaced in recipient marrow, some emerging earlier in ileum or blood. When patients had graft-donor T cell macrochimerism, their allografts held high graft-versus-host to host-versus-graft clonal ratios.

This CDR3 spans 14 amino acids. Germline CDR1 reads SSHAT; CDR2 reads FNYEAQ (reference sequence). Trimming took 5 bases from V and 7 from J, leaving 18 bases between them. TCRdb's table, derived via immunoSEQ multiplex PCR, lists solely in-frame clones and lacks some. This table holds 60,000 to 75,000 clones, 89% found once. Intraepithelial and lamina propria lymphocytes were released after the graft tissue was processed. The TCR originated in a human patient who received an intestinal transplant, so some T cells may come from the graft donor. The genes are TRBV7-7 and TRBJ2-7, with D perhaps TRBD2 (5 bases). Sequences were derived from ileum tissue, sampled 350 to 400 days after transplant. CDR3 loop: CASSPTGPTGEQYF. The CDR3, as DNA: TGTGCCAGCAGCCCTACCGGCCCCACGGGAGAGCAGTACTTC.